Reported below is one T cell receptor beta chain. The data originate from a study of pediatric ulcerative colitis. This table comes from immunoSEQ multiplex PCR, and its TCRdb copy is limited to in-frame clones, with some not included. The data show about 60,000 clones, with 75% to 90% seen just once and over 1.3% held by the top ten. The specimen sequenced was blood. The source is a boy younger than 18 who was a control in a study of pediatric ulcerative colitis.

The CDR3 protein is CASSEGTGIYNEQFF. The CDR3 bases are TGTGCCAGCAGTGAGGGGACAGGGATCTACAATGAGCAGTTCTTC. The rearrangement links TRBV25-1 to TRBJ2-1; 9 positions match TRBD1. Germline V gene lookup returns CDR1 MGHDK and CDR2 SYGVNS. This CDR3 is 15 amino acids long. V dropped 3 bases and J dropped 3; count of bases not matched to a gene: 3.